The 2 T cell receptor beta chains reported below all come from one sample, sequenced in a study of breast tumors, draining lymph nodes, adjacent tissues (dated by TCRdb to the mid-2010s). Library construction relied on multiplex PCR. Sequencing used an Illumina HiSeq 2000. Starting from the raw public reads, TCRdb applied fastp trimming at Q25, assembled clones with MiXCR and retained in-frame beta chains. CDR3 protein sequences are deduplicated, and each keeps its most common genes and DNA. The sample profile shows roughly 220,000 distinct CDR3 sequences; 30% to 35% of them were found once. The top ten clones comprise over 3.5% of the sample. Lymph node samples came from the axillary draining lymph nodes of breast cancer patients. The source material was axillary lymph node tissue. These receptors all stem from a female donor with breast cancer. Some clones in this sample may be carry-over from other donors' samples.

Many counts were recorded for this clonotype. CDR3 sequence reads: CASKASPRSPLHF. The CDR3 nucleotides are TGTGCCAGTAAGGCCAGCCCCAGATCACCCCTCCACTTT. This chain uses TRBV19 with TRBJ1-6; no clear D. Germline V gene lookup returns CDR1 LNHDA and CDR2 SQIVND (reference sequence). Trimming shortened V by 7 bases and J by 10 bases, and 14 bases separated the two germline ends. CDR3 length equals 13 residues.

This clonotype was observed many times. This chain uses TRBV4-1 with TRBJ1-2; D remains unclear. The CDR3 sequence is 15 residues long. Deletions cut 0 bases from V and 4 bases from J, with 12 bases between. Germline V lookup: CDR1 MGHRA, CDR2 YSYEKL. As DNA, the CDR3 is TGCGCCAGCAGCCAAGATTCGGGGAGCCTCTATGGCTACACCTTC. Residues: CASSQDSGSLYGYTF.